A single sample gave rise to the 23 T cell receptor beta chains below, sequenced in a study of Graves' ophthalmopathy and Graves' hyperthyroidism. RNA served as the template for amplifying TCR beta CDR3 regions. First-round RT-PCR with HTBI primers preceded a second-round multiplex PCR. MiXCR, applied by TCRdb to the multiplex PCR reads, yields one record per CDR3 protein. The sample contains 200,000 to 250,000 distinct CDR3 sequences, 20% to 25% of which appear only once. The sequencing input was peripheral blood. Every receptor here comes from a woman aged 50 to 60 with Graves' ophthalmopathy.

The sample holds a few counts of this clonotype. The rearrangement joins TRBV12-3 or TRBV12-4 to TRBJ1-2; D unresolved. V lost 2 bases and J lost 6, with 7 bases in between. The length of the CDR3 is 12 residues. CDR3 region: CASSLRVNGYTF. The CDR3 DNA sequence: TGTGCCAGCAGTTTACGGGTTAATGGCTACACCTTC.

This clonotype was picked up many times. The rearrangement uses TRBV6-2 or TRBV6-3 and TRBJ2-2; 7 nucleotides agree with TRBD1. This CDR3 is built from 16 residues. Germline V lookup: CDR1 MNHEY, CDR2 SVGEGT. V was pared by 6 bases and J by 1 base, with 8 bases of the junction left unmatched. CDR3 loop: CASRGTGAQNTGELFF. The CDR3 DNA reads TGTGCCAGCAGAGGAACAGGGGCACAGAACACCGGGGAGCTGTTTTTT.

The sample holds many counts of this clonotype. For the CDR3, the DNA is TGTGCCAGCAGTTTAGGGGGTTATCGGTATGGCTACACCTTC. The encoded protein is CASSLGGYRYGYTF. The V gene is TRBV27, the J gene TRBJ1-2, with D perhaps TRBD1 (5 bases). CDR1 and CDR2 (germline): MNHEY, SMNVEV (reference sequence). CDR3 length: 14 amino acids. Trimming removed 2 bases from V and 5 bases from J, with 12 bases in between.

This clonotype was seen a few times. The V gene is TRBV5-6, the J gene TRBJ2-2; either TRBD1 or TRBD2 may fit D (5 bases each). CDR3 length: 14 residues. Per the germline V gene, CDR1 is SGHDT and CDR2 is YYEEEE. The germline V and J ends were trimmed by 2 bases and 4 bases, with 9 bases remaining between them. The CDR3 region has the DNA TGTGCCAGCAGCTTATGGGGGACCACCGGGGAGCTGTTTTTT. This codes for CASSLWGTTGELFF.

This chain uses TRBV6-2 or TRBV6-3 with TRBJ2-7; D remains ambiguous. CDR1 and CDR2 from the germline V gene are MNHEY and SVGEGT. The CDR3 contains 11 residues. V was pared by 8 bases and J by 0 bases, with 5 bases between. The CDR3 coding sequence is TGTGCCAGCGACGCCTCCTACGAGCAGTACTTC. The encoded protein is CASDASYEQYF.

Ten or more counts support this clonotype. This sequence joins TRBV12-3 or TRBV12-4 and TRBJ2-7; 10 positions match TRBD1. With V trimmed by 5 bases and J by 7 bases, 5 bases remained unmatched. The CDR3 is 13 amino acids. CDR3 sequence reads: CASSPGTGEEQYF. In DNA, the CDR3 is TGTGCCAGCAGTCCGGGGACAGGGGAGGAGCAGTACTTC.

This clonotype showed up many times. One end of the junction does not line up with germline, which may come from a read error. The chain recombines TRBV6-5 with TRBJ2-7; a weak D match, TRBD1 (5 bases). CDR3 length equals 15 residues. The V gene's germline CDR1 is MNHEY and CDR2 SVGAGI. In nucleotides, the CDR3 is TGTGCCAGCAGTTACAGGGGAATAGGCTCCGACGAGCAGTACTTC. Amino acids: CASSYRGIGSDEQYF.

This chain's CDR3 is CASSLDWGAKNIQYF. The CDR3 nucleotides read TGTGCCAGCAGCTTAGACTGGGGAGCCAAAAACATTCAGTACTTC. The V and J genes are TRBV7-9 and TRBJ2-4, with D uncertain. The CDR3 loop spans 15 amino acids. The V end was cut by 1 base, the J end by 0 bases, with 7 bases between. CDR1 is SEHNR, CDR2 FQNEAQ, per germline (reference sequence).

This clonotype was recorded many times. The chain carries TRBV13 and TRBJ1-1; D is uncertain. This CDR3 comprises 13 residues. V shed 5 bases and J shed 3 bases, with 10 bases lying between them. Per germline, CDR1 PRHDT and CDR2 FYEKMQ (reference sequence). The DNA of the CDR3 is TGTGCCAGCAGCCAAAGACGGTACACTGAAGCTTTCTTT. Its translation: CASSQRRYTEAFF.

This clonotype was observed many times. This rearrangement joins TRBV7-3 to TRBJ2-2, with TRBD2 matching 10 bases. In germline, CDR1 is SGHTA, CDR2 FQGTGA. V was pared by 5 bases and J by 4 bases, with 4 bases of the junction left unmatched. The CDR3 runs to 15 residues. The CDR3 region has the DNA TGTGCCAGCAGCCTTGGACTAGCGGCCACCGGGGAGCTGTTTTTT. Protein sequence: CASSLGLAATGELFF.

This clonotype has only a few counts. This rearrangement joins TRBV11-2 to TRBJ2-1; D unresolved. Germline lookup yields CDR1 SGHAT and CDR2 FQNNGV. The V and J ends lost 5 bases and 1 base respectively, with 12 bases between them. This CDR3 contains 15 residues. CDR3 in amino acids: CASSPDAGSYNEQFF. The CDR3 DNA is TGTGCCAGCAGCCCCGATGCCGGGTCCTACAATGAGCAGTTCTTC.

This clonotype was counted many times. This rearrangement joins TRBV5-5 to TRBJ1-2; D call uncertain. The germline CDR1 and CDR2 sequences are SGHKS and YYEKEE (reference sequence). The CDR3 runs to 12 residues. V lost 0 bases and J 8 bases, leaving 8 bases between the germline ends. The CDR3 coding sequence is TGTGCCAGCAGCTTGGGCCCTTTGGGCTACACCTTC. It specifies CASSLGPLGYTF.

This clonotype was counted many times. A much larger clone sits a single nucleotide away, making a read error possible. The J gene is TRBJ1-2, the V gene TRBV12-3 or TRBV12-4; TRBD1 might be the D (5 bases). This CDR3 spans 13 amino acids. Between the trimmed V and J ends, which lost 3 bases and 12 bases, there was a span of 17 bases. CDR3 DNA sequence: TGTGCCAGCAGTTTGGACATCCCGGGGACCCACACCTTC. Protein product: CASSLDIPGTHTF.

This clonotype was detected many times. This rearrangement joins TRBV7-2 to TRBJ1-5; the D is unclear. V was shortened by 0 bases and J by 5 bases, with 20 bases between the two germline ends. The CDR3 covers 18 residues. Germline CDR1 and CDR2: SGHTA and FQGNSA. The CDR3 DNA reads TGTGCCAGCAGCTTAGCGACGGGATCGTGGTCCGTGGATCAGCCCCAGCATTTT. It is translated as CASSLATGSWSVDQPQHF.

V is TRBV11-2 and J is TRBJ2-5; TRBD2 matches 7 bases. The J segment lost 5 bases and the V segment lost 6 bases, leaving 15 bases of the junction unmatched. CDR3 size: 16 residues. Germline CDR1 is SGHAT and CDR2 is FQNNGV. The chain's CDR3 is CASSPRRGLGAETQYF. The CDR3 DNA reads TGTGCCAGCAGTCCCAGACGTGGACTAGGGGCGGAGACCCAGTACTTC. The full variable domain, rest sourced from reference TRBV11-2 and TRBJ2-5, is EAGVAQSPRYKIIEKRQSVAFWCNPISGHATLYWYQQILGQGPKLLIQFQNNGVVDDSQLPKDRFSAERLKGVDSTLKIQPAKLEDSAVYLCASSPRRGLGAETQYFGPGTRLLVL.

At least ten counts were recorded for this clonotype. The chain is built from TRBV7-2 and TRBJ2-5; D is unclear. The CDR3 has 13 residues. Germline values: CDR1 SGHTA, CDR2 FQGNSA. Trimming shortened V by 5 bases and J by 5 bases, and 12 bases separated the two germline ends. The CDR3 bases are TGTGCCAGCAGCCCTGCGTTAAAGGAGACCCAGTACTTC. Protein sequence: CASSPALKETQYF.

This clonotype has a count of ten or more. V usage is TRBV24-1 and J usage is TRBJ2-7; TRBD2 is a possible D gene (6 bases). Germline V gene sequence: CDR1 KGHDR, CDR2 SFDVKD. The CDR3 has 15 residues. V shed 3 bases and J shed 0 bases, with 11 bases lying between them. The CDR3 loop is CATSDGGISSYEQYF. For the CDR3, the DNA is TGTGCCACCAGTGATGGCGGGATTAGCTCCTACGAGCAGTACTTC.

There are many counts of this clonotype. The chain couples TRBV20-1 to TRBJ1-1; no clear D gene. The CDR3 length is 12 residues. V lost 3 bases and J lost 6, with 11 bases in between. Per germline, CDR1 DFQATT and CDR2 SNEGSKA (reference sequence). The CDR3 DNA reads TGCAGTGCTAGCAGGACGTGGTCTGAAGCTTTCTTT. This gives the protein CSASRTWSEAFF.

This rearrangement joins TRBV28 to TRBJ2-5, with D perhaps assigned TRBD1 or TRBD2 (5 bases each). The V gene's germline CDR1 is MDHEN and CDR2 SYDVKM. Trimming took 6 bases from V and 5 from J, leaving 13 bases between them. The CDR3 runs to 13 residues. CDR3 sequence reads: CASRPGTRETQYF. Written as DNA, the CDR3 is TGTGCCAGCAGACCCGGGACGCGGGAGACCCAGTACTTC.

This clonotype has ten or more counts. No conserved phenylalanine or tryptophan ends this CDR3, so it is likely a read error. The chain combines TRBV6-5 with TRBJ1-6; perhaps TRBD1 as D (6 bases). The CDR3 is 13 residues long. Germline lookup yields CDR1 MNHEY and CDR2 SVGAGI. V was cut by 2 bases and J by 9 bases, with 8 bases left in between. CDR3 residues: CASSYSRGSPLHS. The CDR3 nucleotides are TGTGCCAGCAGTTACAGCAGGGGTTCACCCCTCCACTCT.

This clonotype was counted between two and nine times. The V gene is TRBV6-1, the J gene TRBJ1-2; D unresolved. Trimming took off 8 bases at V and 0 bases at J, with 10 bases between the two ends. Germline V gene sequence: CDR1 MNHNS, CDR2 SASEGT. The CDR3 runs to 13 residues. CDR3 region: CASGQATNYGYTF. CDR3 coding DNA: TGTGCCAGCGGGCAGGCTACTAACTATGGCTACACCTTC.

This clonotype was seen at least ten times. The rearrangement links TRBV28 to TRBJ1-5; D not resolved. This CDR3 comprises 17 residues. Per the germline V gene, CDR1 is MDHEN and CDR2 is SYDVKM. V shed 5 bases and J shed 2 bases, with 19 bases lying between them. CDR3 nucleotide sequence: TGTGCCAGCAGTCCCCTTGGACCTGTGGATCGCAATCAGCCCCAGCATTTT. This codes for CASSPLGPVDRNQPQHF.

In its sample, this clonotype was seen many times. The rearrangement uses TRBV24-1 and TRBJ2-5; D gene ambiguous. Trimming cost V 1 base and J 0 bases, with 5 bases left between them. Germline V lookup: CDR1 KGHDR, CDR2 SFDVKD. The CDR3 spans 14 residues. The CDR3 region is CATSDFSDQETQYF. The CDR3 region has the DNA TGTGCCACCAGTGATTTTTCTGACCAAGAGACCCAGTACTTC.